Below, 25 T cell receptor beta chains from the same sample are listed, as sequenced in a study of T cell repertoires in cytomegalovirus infection. TCRdb itself ran the reads through MiXCR, one entry per CDR3 protein. This sample has some 200,000 distinct CDR3 sequences, with roughly 20% found just once. Sequenced sample: PBMCs. Receptors were obtained from a human donor in good health (CMV status not recorded). Some clones in this sample may be carry-over from other donors' samples.

V gene TRBV2 combines with J gene TRBJ2-1; TRBD2 matches 15 bases. Germline CDR1 SNHLY, CDR2 FYNNEI. The CDR3 has 15 amino acids. With V trimmed by 6 bases and J by 7 bases, 4 bases remained unmatched. This chain's CDR3 is CASRGLAGGRNEQFF. The CDR3 DNA follows: TGTGCCAGCAGGGGACTAGCGGGAGGTCGAAATGAGCAGTTCTTC. Looking up the rest from reference TRBV2 and TRBJ2-1 gives the full variable domain: EPEVTQTPSHQVTQMGQEVILRCVPISNHLYFYWYRQILGQKVEFLVSFYNNEISEKSEIFDDQFSVERPDGSNFTLKIRSTKLEDSAMYFCASRGLAGGRNEQFFGPGTRLTVL.

This clonotype was counted at least ten times. The chain uses TRBV7-2 and TRBJ2-2, with D possibly TRBD2 on 5 matching bases. V dropped 5 bases and J dropped 1 base, with 14 bases sitting between them. Germline loops: CDR1 SGHTA, CDR2 FQGNSA. The CDR3 length is 16 residues. CDR3 nucleotide sequence: TGTGCCAGCAGCCCAACCGGACTCCTGAACACCGGGGAGCTGTTTTTT. Translating gives CASSPTGLLNTGELFF.

This clonotype was picked up many times. The V and J genes are TRBV7-9 and TRBJ2-1; 8 bases match TRBD2. The trim removed 4 bases at V and 9 bases at J, leaving 5 bases unmatched. CDR3 length: 13 amino acids. Germline V CDR1 and CDR2: SEHNR, FQNEAQ (reference sequence). CDR3 sequence: CASSWGLGGEQFF. The CDR3 region has the DNA TGTGCCAGCAGCTGGGGACTAGGCGGTGAGCAGTTCTTC.

The genes are TRBV9 and TRBJ2-7; D possibly matches TRBD1 or TRBD2 (5 bases each). This CDR3 contains 15 residues. CDR1 and CDR2 from the germline V gene are SGDLS and YYNGEE. Between the trimmed V and J ends, which lost 4 bases and 3 bases, there was a span of 17 bases. The CDR3 here is CASSPGLAPNYEQYF. The CDR3 DNA reads TGTGCCAGCAGCCCGGGGCTAGCTCCAAACTACGAGCAGTACTTC.

This chain connects TRBV19 to TRBJ2-1; 7 positions match TRBD2. The CDR3 runs 17 residues. Germline V gives CDR1 LNHDA, CDR2 SQIVND (reference sequence). J lost 4 bases, V lost 3 bases, and 12 bases had no gene match. The CDR3, as DNA: TGTGCCAGTAGTATTCCGGGGGGAACTACCCGATACAATGAGCAGTTCTTC. Encoded protein: CASSIPGGTTRYNEQFF. Full variable domain (rest looked up from reference TRBV19 and TRBJ2-1): DGGITQSPKYLFRKEGQNVTLSCEQNLNHDAMYWYRQDPGQGLRLIYYSQIVNDFQKGDIAEGYSVSREKKESFPLTVTSAQKNPTAFYLCASSIPGGTTRYNEQFFGPGTRLTVL.

On this clonotype: A much larger clone differs by one base, so this may be a read error. This rearrangement joins TRBV7-3 to TRBJ2-3; no reliable D call. This CDR3 has 13 amino acids. The V gene's germline CDR1 is SGHTA and CDR2 FQGTGA. CDR3: CASGLNRLDTQYF. The CDR3 nucleotides are TGTGCCAGCGGCTTAAACCGCCTCGATACGCAGTATTTT.

The chain carries TRBV7-6 and TRBJ1-1, with 9 bases lining up with TRBD1. Germline CDR1 is SGHVS and CDR2 is FNYEAQ. With V trimmed by 3 bases and J by 9 bases, 5 bases remained unmatched. The CDR3 totals 13 residues. CDR3 region: CASSLGQGWKAFF. The CDR3 nucleotides are TGTGCCAGCAGCTTGGGACAGGGTTGGAAAGCTTTCTTT.

J is TRBJ1-1 and V is TRBV4-1; D not resolved. Trimming took off 0 bases at V and 0 bases at J, with 11 bases between the two ends. The germline CDR1 and CDR2 sequences are MGHRA and YSYEKL. The CDR3 is 16 amino acids. CDR3: CASSQDPDALNTEAFF. CDR3 sequence (DNA): TGCGCCAGCAGCCAAGACCCTGATGCTTTGAACACTGAAGCTTTCTTT.

This clonotype was observed at least ten times. This chain joins TRBV27 and TRBJ1-6; D is perhaps TRBD1 (6 bases). CDR3 length equals 19 residues. The V and J ends lost 5 bases and 1 base respectively, with 21 bases between them. The germline CDR1 and CDR2 sequences are MNHEY and SMNVEV (reference sequence). As DNA, the CDR3 is TGTGCCAGCAGTCTCGCAGGGGATGGACTAGGGTCCTATAATTCACCCCTCCACTTT. Protein: CASSLAGDGLGSYNSPLHF.

This clonotype was detected a few times. The chain recombines TRBV28 with TRBJ1-2, with D unclear. The CDR3 extends over 12 amino acids. The V gene's germline CDR1 is MDHEN and CDR2 SYDVKM. V was pared by 4 bases and J by 5 bases, with 8 bases between. CDR3 residues: CASSSDGYGYTF. CDR3 bases: TGTGCCAGCAGTTCGGACGGATATGGCTACACCTTC.

The chain recombines TRBV24-1 with TRBJ2-5; no reliable D call. V lost 3 bases and J 2 bases, leaving 15 bases between the germline ends. CDR1 is KGHDR and CDR2 is SFDVKD in the germline V gene. The CDR3 sequence is 16 residues long. CDR3 nucleotide sequence: TGTGCCACCAGTGATCCACTTGACCCGGTTCAAGAGACCCAGTACTTC. Its protein product is CATSDPLDPVQETQYF.

The sample holds many counts of this clonotype. This sequence joins TRBV7-2 and TRBJ2-7; a weak D match, TRBD1 (5 bases). Trimming shortened V by 7 bases and J by 2 bases, and 15 bases separated the two germline ends. From germline, CDR1 is SGHTA and CDR2 FQGNSA. The CDR3 totals 14 residues. CDR3 sequence (DNA): TGTGCCAGCACCGCTGGGGCAGGCCCCTACGAGCAGTACTTC. Encoded protein: CASTAGAGPYEQYF.

This clonotype showed up many times. The genes are TRBV7-6 and TRBJ1-3; possibly TRBD1 for D (5 bases). The CDR3 runs to 17 residues. Between the trimmed V and J ends, which lost 5 bases and 0 bases, there was a span of 17 bases. Germline V gene data show CDR1 as SGHVS and CDR2 as FNYEAQ. CDR3 sequence: CASSPRWQGISGNTIYF. The CDR3 DNA reads as TGTGCCAGCAGCCCCCGTTGGCAGGGCATCTCTGGAAACACCATATATTTT. Full variable domain (outside the CDR3, taken from reference TRBV7-6 and TRBJ1-3): GAGVSQSPRYKVTKRGQDVALRCDPISGHVSLYWYRQALGQGPEFLTYFNYEAQQDKSGLPNDRFSAERPEGSISTLTIQRTEQRDSAMYRCASSPRWQGISGNTIYFGEGSWLTVV.

This clonotype was seen ten or more times. The chain joins TRBV7-2 to TRBJ2-1; D remains ambiguous. The CDR3 sequence is 12 residues long. Germline assignment: CDR1 SGHTA and CDR2 FQGNSA. The germline V and J ends were trimmed by 5 bases and 4 bases, with 6 bases remaining between them. CDR3 sequence reads: CASSPVYNEQFF. The CDR3 coding sequence is TGTGCCAGCAGCCCAGTGTACAATGAGCAGTTCTTC.

The chain links TRBV14 to TRBJ1-1; TRBD1 aligns across 7 bases. Germline V CDR1 and CDR2: SGHDN, FVKESK. The CDR3 contains 14 residues. J was trimmed by 0 bases and V by 6 bases; bases with no gene match: 4. The CDR3, as DNA: TGTGCCAGCAGGACGACAGGGTTGAACACTGAAGCTTTCTTT. As protein: CASRTTGLNTEAFF. Supplemented by reference TRBV14 and TRBJ1-1, the full variable domain reads EAGVTQFPSHSVIEKGQTVTLRCDPISGHDNLYWYRRVMGKEIKFLLHFVKESKQDESGMPNNRFLAERTGGTYSTLKVQPAELEDSGVYFCASRTTGLNTEAFFGQGTRLTVV.

This clonotype was recorded a few times. This chain links TRBV18 with TRBJ2-1; TRBD1 matches 8 bases. From germline, CDR1 is KGHSH and CDR2 LQKENI. V was pared by 2 bases and J by 3 bases, with 3 bases of the junction left unmatched. There are 15 residues in the CDR3. The CDR3 DNA sequence: TGTGCCAGCTCACCAAGGACAGGGAGCTACAATGAGCAGTTCTTC. It codes for CASSPRTGSYNEQFF.

This clonotype was detected a few times. The chain uses TRBV7-8 and TRBJ2-1; 14 positions agree with TRBD2. V gave up 5 bases and J gave up 7 bases; unmatched junction bases: 4. The CDR3 is 15 amino acids. Germline loops: CDR1 SGHVS, CDR2 FQNEAQ. CDR3 region: CASSARLAGGNEQFF. Written as DNA, the CDR3 is TGTGCCAGCAGCGCGAGACTAGCGGGGGGGAATGAGCAGTTCTTC.

This clonotype was counted only a few times. The chain has TRBV6-4 and TRBJ2-3, with unresolved D. Germline loops: CDR1 MRHNA, CDR2 SNTAGT. CDR3 length: 15 amino acids. Trimming shortened V by 3 bases and J by 0 bases, and 10 bases separated the two germline ends. The CDR3 protein is CASSEDGASTDTQYF. Here the CDR3 DNA reads TGTGCCAGCAGTGAGGACGGCGCAAGCACAGATACGCAGTATTTT.

The chain joins TRBV28 to TRBJ1-1; TRBD1 might be the D (6 bases). This CDR3 region has 13 residues. Per the germline V gene, CDR1 is MDHEN and CDR2 is SYDVKM. The V gene lost 2 bases and the J gene lost 6 bases, with 10 bases spanning the gap. The CDR3 DNA reads as TGTGCCAGCAGTTTAGTTAGGGGGTCTGAAGCTTTCTTT. Translation gives CASSLVRGSEAFF.

The V call is TRBV9, the J call TRBJ1-1; the D gene is possibly TRBD1 (5 bases). This CDR3 is built from 14 residues. V was pared by 3 bases and J by 1 base, with 10 bases between. Germline CDR1 and CDR2: SGDLS and YYNGEE. CDR3 DNA sequence: TGTGCCAGCAGCGCGTACGGGGCGAACACTGAAGCTTTCTTT. It specifies CASSAYGANTEAFF. Drawing the rest from reference TRBV9 and TRBJ1-1, the complete variable domain is DSGVTQTPKHLITATGQRVTLRCSPRSGDLSVYWYQQSLDQGLQFLIQYYNGEERAKGNILERFSAQQFPDLHSELNLSSLELGDSALYFCASSAYGANTEAFFGQGTRLTVV.

This clonotype was found many times. The chain has TRBV7-3 and TRBJ2-1, with D possibly TRBD1 on 6 matching bases. The CDR3 has 14 amino acids. CDR1 and CDR2 from the germline V gene are SGHTA and FQGTGA. Trimming took 4 bases from V and 10 from J, leaving 17 bases between them. CDR3 DNA sequence: TGTGCCAGCAGCTCGAATAACAGGGATCCAGAGCAGTTCTTC. It specifies CASSSNNRDPEQFF.

The table lists this clonotype with a few counts. The chain is built from TRBV28 and TRBJ2-7, with unresolved D. CDR1 MDHEN and CDR2 SYDVKM come from the germline V gene. Trimming pared 6 bases from V and 2 bases from J, leaving 11 bases between. The CDR3 totals 13 residues. This CDR3 reads CASSRAEPYEQYF. Here the CDR3 DNA reads TGTGCCAGCAGCCGGGCGGAACCCTACGAGCAGTACTTC.

A note on this clonotype: One end of the junction is discordant with germline, which a read error may explain. The chain joins TRBV6-5 to TRBJ1-2, with D possibly matching TRBD1 (6 bases). This CDR3 is built from 16 residues. CDR1 and CDR2 from the germline V gene are MNHEY and SVGAGI. The CDR3 DNA reads TGTGCCAGCAGTTACTCAGGGGGGCCCGGCAACTATGACTACACCTTC. Translation gives CASSYSGGPGNYDYTF.

This clonotype was detected a few times. J is TRBJ2-2 and V is TRBV10-3; tentative D call: TRBD2 (6 bases). The CDR3 extends over 14 amino acids. Germline V gene sequence: CDR1 ENHRY, CDR2 SYGVKD. Trimming pared 10 bases from V and 6 bases from J, leaving 18 bases between. CDR3 protein: CATRVGGDAGELFF. The CDR3 DNA sequence: TGTGCCACTCGTGTCGGGGGAGACGCCGGGGAGCTGTTTTTT.

The chain carries TRBV12-5 and TRBJ2-5, with D maybe TRBD2 (5 bases). V lost 2 bases and J 5 bases, leaving 15 bases between the germline ends. Germline-derived CDR1 and CDR2 are LGHNT and FRNRAP. CDR3 length: 15 residues. CDR3 loop: CASGLNRGSVETQYF. CDR3 nucleotides: TGTGCTAGTGGTTTGAACCGGGGTAGTGTGGAGACCCAGTACTTC.